The 16 T cell receptor beta chains below were found in one sample sequenced in a study of cytomegalovirus exposure and HLA in healthy donors. Some clones are missing from TCRdb's copy, which holds only in-frame ones; the method was immunoSEQ multiplex PCR. Among around 190,000 clones listed, around 84% were seen once. The sample was PBMCs. The receptor set was obtained from a man younger than 35 in good health and CMV-seropositive.

This chain joins TRBV7-9 and TRBJ1-2; no firm D call. The CDR3 has 13 residues. The V end lost 6 bases, the J end lost 3 bases, and 11 bases lay between the germline ends. CDR1 SEHNR and CDR2 FQNEAQ come from the germline V gene (reference sequence). CDR3 coding DNA: TGTGCCAGCAGAGAAGAGGGAGACTATGGCTACACCTTC. Its translation is CASREEGDYGYTF.

The chain uses TRBV27 and TRBJ2-1, with 8 bases that match TRBD2. From germline, CDR1 is MNHEY and CDR2 SMNVEV (reference sequence). This CDR3 has 16 amino acids. The junction had 18 bases not matched to a gene; V was cut back by 8 bases and J by 9 bases. The CDR3 spells CASGYALIGGASEQFF. In DNA form, the CDR3 reads TGTGCCAGCGGATATGCTTTAATCGGGGGGGCCAGTGAGCAGTTCTTC.

V is TRBV27 and J is TRBJ2-1, with 9 bases lining up with TRBD1. The CDR3 extends over 15 amino acids. Looked up from germline, CDR1 is MNHEY and CDR2 is SMNVEV (reference sequence). V dropped 5 bases and J dropped 8; count of bases not matched to a gene: 10. CDR3 nucleotide sequence: TGTGCCAGCAGTCACACAGGGGGCGTGAACGATGAGCAGTTCTTC. Its translation is CASSHTGGVNDEQFF.

A note on this clone: At one end, the junction sequence differs from germline, possibly due to a read error. The gene calls are TRBV6-1 and TRBJ1-6, with 12 bases aligning to TRBD1. The CDR3 is made up of 17 amino acids. The germline CDR1 and CDR2 sequences are MNHNS and SASEGT. CDR3 sequence: CASSELGQGASYSSLHF. CDR3 DNA sequence: TGTGCCAGCAGTGAATTGGGACAGGGGGCCTCCTATTCATCCCTCCACTTT.

The J gene is TRBJ1-2, the V gene TRBV28, with unresolved D. Trimming removed 4 bases at V and 8 bases at J, with 11 bases between. Germline assignment: CDR1 MDHEN and CDR2 SYDVKM. The CDR3 runs 12 residues. Here the CDR3 reads CASSSGPNGYTF. The CDR3, as DNA: TGTGCCAGCAGTTCGGGTCCAAACGGCTACACCTTC.

The CDR3 nucleotides read TGTGCCAGCAGTTTAGCAGACACAGGGGGGACTGAAGCTTTCTTT. Its protein is CASSLADTGGTEAFF. The V gene is TRBV28, the J gene TRBJ1-1; TRBD1 matches 8 bases. CDR3 length equals 15 residues. J gave up 5 bases and V 2 bases, and 7 bases lay outside the gene matches. CDR1 MDHEN and CDR2 SYDVKM come from the germline V gene.

The V and J genes are TRBV5-6 and TRBJ2-7; D is unclear. V gave up 2 bases and J gave up 5 bases, with 8 bases separating them. Germline V CDR1 and CDR2: SGHDT, YYEEEE. The CDR3 sequence is 12 residues long. CDR3 loop: CASSFSVHEQYF. CDR3 bases: TGTGCCAGCAGCTTTTCTGTCCACGAGCAGTACTTC.

V gene TRBV5-6 combines with J gene TRBJ2-3, with 10 bases identical to TRBD2. CDR3 size: 17 residues. Trimming cost V 4 bases and J 4 bases; bases outside gene matches: 12. Looked up from germline, CDR1 is SGHDT and CDR2 is YYEEEE. CDR3 residues: CASSLNSGGLPPDTQYF. CDR3 in DNA: TGTGCCAGCAGCCTCAATAGCGGGGGGCTACCCCCAGATACGCAGTATTTT.

This sequence joins TRBV9 and TRBJ2-2; 8 bases align to TRBD1. Germline CDR1 and CDR2: SGDLS and YYNGEE. V lost 7 bases to trimming and J lost 1 base; unmatched junction nucleotides: 6. The CDR3 is 15 residues long. CDR3 residues: CASGSGTGNTGELFF. CDR3 in DNA: TGTGCCAGCGGTTCCGGGACAGGGAACACCGGGGAGCTGTTTTTT. The full variable domain, completed using reference TRBV9 and TRBJ2-2, is DSGVTQTPKHLITATGQRVTLRCSPRSGDLSVYWYQQSLDQGLQFLIQYYNGEERAKGNILERFSAQQFPDLHSELNLSSLELGDSALYFCASGSGTGNTGELFFGEGSRLTVL.

The gene calls are TRBV7-9 and TRBJ2-2; D might be TRBD2 (6 bases). Trimming pared 7 bases from V and 4 bases from J, leaving 13 bases between. This CDR3 region has 14 residues. The germline CDR1 and CDR2 sequences are SEHNR and FQNEAQ (reference sequence). The CDR3: CASISGLGTGELFF. CDR3 DNA sequence: TGTGCCAGCATCTCGGGACTCGGCACCGGGGAGCTGTTTTTT. Supplemented by reference TRBV7-9 and TRBJ2-2, the full variable domain reads DTGVSQNPRHKITKRGQNVTFRCDPISEHNRLYWYRQTLGQGPEFLTYFQNEAQLEKSRLLSDRFSAERPKGSFSTLEIQRTEQGDSAMYLCASISGLGTGELFFGEGSRLTVL.

This clone was recorded only once. J is TRBJ2-5 and V is TRBV25-1; tentative D call: TRBD1 (6 bases). Germline values: CDR1 MGHDK, CDR2 SYGVNS. V was trimmed by 5 bases and J by 4 bases, leaving 11 bases between them. This CDR3 is 13 amino acids long. The CDR3 protein is CASSLTGSETQYF. The CDR3, as DNA: TGTGCCAGCAGTCTCACAGGGTCAGAGACCCAGTACTTC.

This clone was recorded a few times. The V and J genes are TRBV5-1 and TRBJ2-1; 13 bases line up with TRBD2. CDR1 and CDR2 from the germline V gene are SGHRS and YFSETQ. V lost 0 bases and J lost 9; bases outside the gene matches: 6. The CDR3 has 16 residues. Here the CDR3 reads CASSLAGLAGATEQFF. DNA for the CDR3: TGCGCCAGCAGCTTGGCCGGACTAGCGGGAGCCACTGAGCAGTTCTTC.

The chain joins TRBV7-9 to TRBJ1-2, with D perhaps matching TRBD1 (5 bases). V lost 5 bases and J lost 2, with 15 bases in between. This CDR3 is 15 amino acids long. The germline gives CDR1 SEHNR, CDR2 FQNEAQ (reference sequence). The CDR3 region has the DNA TGTGCCAGCAGCCAGCCGGGCAGGGCAAACTATGGCTACACCTTC. Amino acid sequence: CASSQPGRANYGYTF. Together with reference TRBV7-9 and TRBJ1-2, the CDR3 gives the full variable domain: DTGVSQNPRHKITKRGQNVTFRCDPISEHNRLYWYRQTLGQGPEFLTYFQNEAQLEKSRLLSDRFSAERPKGSFSTLEIQRTEQGDSAMYLCASSQPGRANYGYTFGSGTRLTVV.

This clone was counted a single time. This sequence joins TRBV14 and TRBJ2-7; possibly TRBD2 for D (5 bases). V was clipped by 4 bases and J by 5 bases, with 12 bases between them. The CDR3 loop spans 13 amino acids. The germline CDR1 and CDR2 sequences are SGHDN and FVKESK. The CDR3 reads CASSPRLGDEQYF. The CDR3 nucleotides are TGTGCCAGCAGCCCGCGCCTCGGGGACGAGCAGTACTTC.

The chain is built from TRBV11-2 and TRBJ2-4; the D gene is possibly TRBD1 (5 bases). V shed 3 bases and J shed 8 bases, with 17 bases lying between them. Germline assignment: CDR1 SGHAT and CDR2 FQNNGV. The CDR3 extends over 15 amino acids. CDR3 sequence: CASSLQGWAGDIQYF. For the CDR3, the DNA is TGTGCCAGCAGCTTGCAGGGATGGGCTGGGGACATTCAGTACTTC.

V and J are TRBV6-5 and TRBJ2-6; 11 positions agree with TRBD2. The CDR3 covers 13 residues. Germline V gene lookup returns CDR1 MNHEY and CDR2 SVGAGI. V shed 4 bases, J shed 12 bases, and the junction held 2 bases outside the gene matches. The CDR3 coding sequence is TGTGCCAGCAGTTTAGCGGGAGGGGGCGTCCTGACTTTC. Its protein product is CASSLAGGGVLTF.